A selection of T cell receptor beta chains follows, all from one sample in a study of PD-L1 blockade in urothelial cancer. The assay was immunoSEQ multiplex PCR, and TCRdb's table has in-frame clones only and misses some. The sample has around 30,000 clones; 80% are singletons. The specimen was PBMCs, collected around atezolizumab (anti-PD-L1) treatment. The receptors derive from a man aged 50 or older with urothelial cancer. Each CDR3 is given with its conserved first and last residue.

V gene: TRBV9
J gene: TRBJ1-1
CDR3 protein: CASSVTGNPEAFF

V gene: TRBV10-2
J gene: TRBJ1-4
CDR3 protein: CASRQGANEKLFF

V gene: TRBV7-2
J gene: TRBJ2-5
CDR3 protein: CASSLPAARTQETQYF

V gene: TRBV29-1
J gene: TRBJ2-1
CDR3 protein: CSAHETYNEQFF

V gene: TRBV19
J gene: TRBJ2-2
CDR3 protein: CASSIESGWGGELFF

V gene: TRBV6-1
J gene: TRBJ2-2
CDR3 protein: CASSAQPSGTGELFF

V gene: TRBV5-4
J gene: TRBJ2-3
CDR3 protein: CASSLRTSGGADTQYF

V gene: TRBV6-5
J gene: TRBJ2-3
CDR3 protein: CASSLKGADTQYF

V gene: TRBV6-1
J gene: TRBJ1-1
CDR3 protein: CASSGNRGGTEAFF

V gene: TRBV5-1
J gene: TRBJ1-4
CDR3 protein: CASSRGGDEKLFF

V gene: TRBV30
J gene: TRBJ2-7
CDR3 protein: CAWSPPRTSGRTLAYEQYF

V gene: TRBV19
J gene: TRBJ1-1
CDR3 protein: CASSIYPFGQGGGSTEAFF

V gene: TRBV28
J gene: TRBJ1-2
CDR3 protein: CASSQDRNYGYTF

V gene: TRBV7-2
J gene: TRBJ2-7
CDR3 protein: CASSPQQGAGYEQYF

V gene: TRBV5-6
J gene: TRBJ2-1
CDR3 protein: CASSLRGVAGDHEQFF

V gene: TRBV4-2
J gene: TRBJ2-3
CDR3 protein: CASSQGVAGGGAKDTQYF

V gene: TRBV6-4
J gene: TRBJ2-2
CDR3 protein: CASSASGTENTGELFF

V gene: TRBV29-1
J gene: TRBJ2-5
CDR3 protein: CSVEDSGGLQTQYF

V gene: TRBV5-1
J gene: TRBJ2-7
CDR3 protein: CASSLRQSYEQYF

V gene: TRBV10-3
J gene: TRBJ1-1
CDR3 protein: CAIRGQGHLNTEAFF

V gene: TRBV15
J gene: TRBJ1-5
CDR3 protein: CATTTGQANQPQHF

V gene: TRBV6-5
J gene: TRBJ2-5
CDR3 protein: CASSYDPDRIGTQYF

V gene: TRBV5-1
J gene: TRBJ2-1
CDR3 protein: CASSLVGRRASTEQFF

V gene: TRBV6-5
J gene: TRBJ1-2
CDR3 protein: CASSYGGALNYGYTF

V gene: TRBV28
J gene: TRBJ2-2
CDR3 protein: CASSLVSVTSLNGELFF

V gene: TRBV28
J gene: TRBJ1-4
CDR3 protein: CASSLSEKLFF

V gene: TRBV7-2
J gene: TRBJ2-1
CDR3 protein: CASSLARYEQFF

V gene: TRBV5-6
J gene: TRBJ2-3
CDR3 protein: CASSLEAPDTQYF

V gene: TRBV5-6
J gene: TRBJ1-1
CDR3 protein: CASSSGFEAFF

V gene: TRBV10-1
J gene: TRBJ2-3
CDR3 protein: CASSESGRGTQYF